The 25 T cell receptor beta chains presented below share a single source sample, sequenced in a study of shared T cell receptors in the human thymus. Only in-frame clones appear in the TCRdb table, and some are missing; sequencing was by immunoSEQ multiplex PCR. The repertoire includes approximately 580,000 clones, about four fifths of them detected once, and 0.01% to 0.015% sits in the top ten. The sample was also linked to a second study, of human thymus T cells.

Source material: thymocytes. These receptors originate from a boy less than two years old with a congenital heart defect.

Here the CDR3 DNA reads TGCGCCAGCAGCCAAGTGGGGATAGCGGGAACAGATACGCAGTATTTT. Translated, it gives CASSQVGIAGTDTQYF. The genes are TRBV4-1 and TRBJ2-3; 8 bases match TRBD2. The germline V gene encodes CDR1 MGHRA and CDR2 YSYEKL. Trimming at V came to 1 base and at J to 3 bases, leaving 6 bases not matched to a gene. The CDR3 extends over 16 amino acids.

This chain connects TRBV27 to TRBJ2-6, with D perhaps TRBD1 (5 bases). This CDR3 has 17 residues. Trimming removed 2 bases from V and 2 bases from J, with 13 bases in between. Germline assignment: CDR1 MNHEY and CDR2 SMNVEV (reference sequence). CDR3 residues: CASSLRAGRAGANVLTF. CDR3 nucleotide sequence: TGTGCCAGCAGTTTAAGGGCCGGCAGGGCTGGGGCCAACGTCCTGACTTTC.

The V gene is TRBV18, the J gene TRBJ2-3; 7 bases match TRBD1. The CDR3 runs to 14 residues. V shed 5 bases and J 0 bases; nucleotides not matched to a gene: 2. Looked up from germline, CDR1 is KGHSH and CDR2 is LQKENI. CDR3 sequence (DNA): TGTGCCAGCTCAACAGGGGCTAGCACAGATACGCAGTATTTT. It codes for CASSTGASTDTQYF.

The chain carries TRBV5-6 and TRBJ2-1; 8 positions agree with TRBD2. This CDR3 is 12 amino acids long. Germline values: CDR1 SGHDT, CDR2 YYEEEE. V lost 4 bases and J lost 15; bases outside the gene matches: 9. CDR3: CASSLKRELRFF. CDR3 coding DNA: TGTGCCAGCAGCCTGAAGCGGGAGTTACGGTTCTTC.

The gene calls are TRBV27 and TRBJ1-4, with 11 bases fitting TRBD1. This CDR3 region has 18 residues. Germline assignment: CDR1 MNHEY and CDR2 SMNVEV (reference sequence). Trimming at V came to 5 bases and at J to 6 bases, leaving 14 bases not matched to a gene. The CDR3 nucleotides read TGTGCCAGCAGTACACCCGGGACAGGGGGAGAAGGATATGAAAAACTGTTTTTT. Protein product: CASSTPGTGGEGYEKLFF.

In this sample, this clone turned up a few times. V is TRBV28 and J is TRBJ1-5; no reliable D call. The length of the CDR3 is 14 residues. The V end was cut by 3 bases, the J end by 1 base, with 7 bases between. CDR1 and CDR2 (germline): MDHEN, SYDVKM. CDR3 loop: CASSFRLSNQPQHF. The DNA of the CDR3 is TGTGCCAGCAGTTTTCGGTTGAGCAATCAGCCCCAGCATTTT.

V and J are TRBV27 and TRBJ2-7, with 10 bases fitting TRBD2. The germline V gene encodes CDR1 MNHEY and CDR2 SMNVEV (reference sequence). Germline trimming cut 3 bases from V and 4 bases from J; bases unmatched to any gene: 12. This CDR3 has 17 residues. CDR3 protein: CASSLHQREGTRYEQYF. DNA for the CDR3: TGTGCCAGCAGTTTGCACCAGCGGGAGGGCACGAGATACGAGCAGTACTTC.

The V and J genes are TRBV6-5 and TRBJ2-5, with 8 positions matching TRBD1. V trimming: 7 bases; J trimming: 1 base; junction bases outside the gene matches: 5. The CDR3 has 14 residues. In germline, CDR1 is MNHEY, CDR2 SVGAGI. The CDR3, as DNA: TGTGCCAGCAACCCGGGACAGGCCCAAGAGACCCAGTACTTC. Protein: CASNPGQAQETQYF.

The V gene is TRBV28, the J gene TRBJ2-7; 7 bases agree with TRBD1. This CDR3 is built from 14 residues. Trimming at V came to 6 bases and at J to 6 bases, leaving 11 bases not matched to a gene. Germline-derived CDR1 and CDR2 are MDHEN and SYDVKM. This CDR3 is CASSRIGQACEQYF. The CDR3 DNA follows: TGTGCCAGCAGCCGAATCGGACAGGCGTGCGAGCAGTACTTC.

The chain uses TRBV2 and TRBJ2-7; a weak D match, TRBD2 (6 bases). The CDR3 runs to 12 residues. The germline V gene encodes CDR1 SNHLY and CDR2 FYNNEI. Trimming took 3 bases from V and 7 from J, leaving 10 bases between them. The CDR3 spells CASSDGGGEQYF. The DNA for the CDR3 is TGTGCCAGCAGTGATGGAGGAGGGGAGCAGTACTTC.

The V call is TRBV5-1, the J call TRBJ2-2, with 14 bases aligning to TRBD2. J lost 3 bases, V lost 4 bases, and 11 bases had no gene match. Germline V lookup: CDR1 SGHRS, CDR2 YFSETQ. The CDR3 is 19 amino acids. The CDR3 here is CASSRPGLAGEGDTGELFF. The CDR3 nucleotides read TGCGCCAGCAGCCGCCCGGGACTAGCGGGAGAGGGGGACACCGGGGAGCTGTTTTTT.

The V call is TRBV7-2, the J call TRBJ1-1; TRBD1 aligns across 9 bases. The V gene's germline CDR1 is SGHTA and CDR2 FQGNSA. The length of the CDR3 is 16 residues. With 5 bases clipped from V and 4 bases from J, the junction kept 11 bases outside the gene matches. In nucleotides, the CDR3 is TGTGCCAGCAGCATCCCGGGACAGGGAGCCCTCACTGAAGCTTTCTTT. Protein: CASSIPGQGALTEAFF. Full variable domain (missing parts from reference TRBV7-2 and TRBJ1-1): GAGVSQSPSNKVTEKGKDVELRCDPISGHTALYWYRQSLGQGLEFLIYFQGNSAPDKSGLPSDRFSAERTGGSVSTLTIQRTQQEDSAVYLCASSIPGQGALTEAFFGQGTRLTVV.

The rearrangement uses TRBV5-4 and TRBJ2-7; 7 bases fit TRBD2. There are 17 residues in the CDR3. Germline loops: CDR1 SGHNT, CDR2 YYREEE (reference sequence). V dropped 4 bases and J dropped 3; count of bases not matched to a gene: 16. The CDR3 here is CASSGVAERSGNYEQYF. CDR3 nucleotide sequence: TGTGCCAGCAGCGGGGTCGCTGAGAGGAGCGGGAACTACGAGCAGTACTTC.

CDR3 in amino acids: CASSESTCARSTDTQYF. CDR3 DNA: TGTGCCAGCAGTGAATCCACTTGCGCCCGGTCCACAGATACGCAGTATTTT. This chain uses TRBV2 with TRBJ2-3, with D uncertain. Per the germline V gene, CDR1 is SNHLY and CDR2 is FYNNEI. V lost 2 bases and J 2 bases, leaving 17 bases between the germline ends. The CDR3 contains 17 residues.

This clone was recorded a few times. In nucleotides, the CDR3 is TGTGCCAGCGGCGCGGCCTCTTATAGCAATCAGCCCCAGCATTTT. Protein product: CASGAASYSNQPQHF. The chain has TRBV2 and TRBJ1-5, with D unclear. Trimming left V 8 bases short and J 0 bases short, with 14 bases between. Per germline, CDR1 SNHLY and CDR2 FYNNEI. This CDR3 spans 15 amino acids. The full variable domain, completed using reference TRBV2 and TRBJ1-5, is EPEVTQTPSHQVTQMGQEVILRCVPISNHLYFYWYRQILGQKVEFLVSFYNNEISEKSEIFDDQFSVERPDGSNFTLKIRSTKLEDSAMYFCASGAASYSNQPQHFGDGTRLSIL.

J is TRBJ2-3 and V is TRBV9; 10 nucleotides align to TRBD2. The CDR3 contains 14 residues. The trim removed 3 bases at V and 4 bases at J, leaving 2 bases unmatched. CDR1 is SGDLS and CDR2 is YYNGEE in the germline V gene. CDR3 amino acids: CASSAGLAADTQYF. Written as DNA, the CDR3 is TGTGCCAGCAGCGCAGGACTAGCGGCAGATACGCAGTATTTT.

This clone came up a few times. This chain links TRBV21-1 with TRBJ2-6; the DNA was not used to check the table's D call, TRBD1. TRBV21-1 is tagged as a pseudogene. The CDR3 runs to 17 residues. The CDR3 region is CASSTPGHLIGANVLTF. In DNA form, the CDR3 reads TGTGCCAGCAGTACCCCGGGACACCTCATTGGGGCCAACGTCCTGACTTTC.

Here the CDR3 reads CASSPSGYSGNTIYF. The CDR3 DNA is TGTGCCAGCAGCCCATCAGGGTACTCTGGAAACACCATATATTTT. The chain joins TRBV11-2 to TRBJ1-3; possible D gene TRBD1, 5 bases. Deletions cut 5 bases from V and 0 bases from J, with 11 bases between. Germline lookup yields CDR1 SGHAT and CDR2 FQNNGV. This CDR3 has 15 amino acids.

This clone has just a few counts. This rearrangement joins TRBV5-8 to TRBJ2-7; TRBD1 matches at 11 bases. CDR1 is SGHTS, CDR2 YDEGEE, per germline. There are 14 residues in the CDR3. Trimming took 2 bases from V and 12 from J; bases not matched to a gene: 10. CDR3 residues: CASSFRDRGEVVYF. The DNA for the CDR3 is TGTGCCAGCAGCTTCCGGGACAGGGGGGAGGTAGTGTACTTC.

The chain uses TRBV30 and TRBJ2-2, with 7 bases lining up with TRBD2. The junction had 5 bases not matched to a gene; V was cut back by 5 bases and J by 2 bases. The CDR3 has 14 amino acids. CDR1 and CDR2 (germline): GTSNPN, SVGIG (reference sequence). The CDR3 reads CAWGDYFNTGELFF. CDR3 nucleotides: TGTGCCTGGGGGGACTATTTTAACACCGGGGAGCTGTTTTTT.

The rearrangement uses TRBV7-2 and TRBJ2-1, with a weak D call TRBD2 (6 bases). CDR3 length: 17 amino acids. Between the trimmed V and J ends, which lost 5 bases and 2 bases, there was a span of 19 bases. The germline CDR1 and CDR2 sequences are SGHTA and FQGNSA. Written as DNA, the CDR3 is TGTGCCAGCAGCCTCCGAGTATTAGCGGAGCCCTACAATGAGCAGTTCTTC. Its translation is CASSLRVLAEPYNEQFF.

The chain employs TRBV4-2 and TRBJ1-2; 7 positions match TRBD1. With V trimmed by 1 base and J by 4 bases, 12 bases remained unmatched. Germline CDR1 LGHNA, CDR2 YNFKEQ. The CDR3 length is 17 residues. The CDR3 sequence is CASSQGDSQPIVYGYTF. CDR3 nucleotides: TGTGCCAGCAGCCAAGGGGACAGCCAGCCGATTGTCTATGGCTACACCTTC.

This chain connects TRBV11-3 to TRBJ2-7; the D gene is possibly TRBD2 (5 bases). The CDR3 extends over 17 amino acids. Trimming left V 6 bases short and J 0 bases short, with 21 bases between. Germline CDR1 SGHNT, CDR2 YENEEA. The CDR3 loop reads CASSPRRDYLSSYEQYF. The DNA of the CDR3 is TGTGCCAGCAGTCCAAGAAGAGACTACCTCAGCTCCTACGAGCAGTACTTC. The complete variable domain, with remaining parts taken from reference TRBV11-3 and TRBJ2-7, reads EAGVVQSPRYKIIEKKQPVAFWCNPISGHNTLYWYLQNLGQGPELLIRYENEEAVDDSQLPKDRFSAERLKGVDSTLKIQPAELGDSAVYLCASSPRRDYLSSYEQYFGPGTRLTVT.

V is TRBV30 and J is TRBJ2-2; tentative D call: TRBD2 (5 bases). The V and J ends lost 5 bases and 8 bases respectively, with 18 bases between them. Germline V gene sequence: CDR1 GTSNPN, CDR2 SVGIG (reference sequence). The CDR3 extends over 14 amino acids. Written as DNA, the CDR3 is TGTGCCTGGGCCGCCTCGGGGAAGCGGGGGGAGCTGTTTTTT. Amino acid sequence: CAWAASGKRGELFF.

As concerns this clone: The junction shows a germline mismatch at one end, possibly a read error. The chain links TRBV7-7 to TRBJ2-7; the D is unclear. Per the germline V gene, CDR1 is SSHAT and CDR2 is FNYEAQ (reference sequence). This CDR3 comprises 13 residues. The CDR3 sequence: CASSLQDSYEQYF. Here the CDR3 DNA reads TGTGCTAGCAGCTTGCAGGACTCCTACGAGCAGTACTTC.